The clone carrying this T cell receptor (beta chain) was found many times. Its target is unknown. These data belong to a study of T-cell reconstitution after alpha-beta-depleted transplantation in children. Notes on the study in general: The study traced high day-60 TCRbeta diversity in some patients to surviving recipient T cells and thymic progenitors. Diversity and T-cell counts at one year after transplant derived mostly from new T cells. Where alpha-beta T cells came from about two months after transplant was reportedly several hundred expanded graft clones.

The germline V gene has CDR1 LGHNA and CDR2 YSLEER. The CDR3 has 19 amino acids. Unmatched junction bases numbered 9, after V lost 0 bases and J lost 4 bases. As it was prepared, the TCRbeta library received unique molecular identifiers. TCRdb reprocessed the PCR reads with MiXCR, giving one entry per CDR3 protein. The table records 540,000 or so distinct CDR3 sequences, roughly 23% of them present only once. Sequencing used PBMCs, mostly from graft donor cells, obtained 360 days after TCRalphabeta/CD19-depleted stem cell transplant. V and J are TRBV4-3 and TRBJ2-3, with TRBD2 matching over 14 bases. The receptor's source is a boy in the first two years of life who had a stem cell transplant for acute myeloid leukemia, so the T cells may come from the graft donor. The CDR3 reads CASSQDPGTSGGEPDTQYF. The CDR3 DNA sequence: TGCGCCAGCAGCCAAGATCCCGGGACTAGCGGGGGCGAACCAGATACGCAGTATTTT.